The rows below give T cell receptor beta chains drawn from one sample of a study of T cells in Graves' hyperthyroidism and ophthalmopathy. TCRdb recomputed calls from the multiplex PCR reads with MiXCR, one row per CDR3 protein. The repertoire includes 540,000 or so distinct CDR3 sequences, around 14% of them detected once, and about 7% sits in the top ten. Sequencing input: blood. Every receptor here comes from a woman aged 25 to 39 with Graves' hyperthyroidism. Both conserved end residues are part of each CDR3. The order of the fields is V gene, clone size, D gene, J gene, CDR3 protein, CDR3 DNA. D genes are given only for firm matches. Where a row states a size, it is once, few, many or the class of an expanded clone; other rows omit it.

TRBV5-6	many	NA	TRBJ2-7	CASSLAFSNEQYF	TGTGCCAGCAGCTTGGCCTTCTCAAACGAGCAGTACTTC
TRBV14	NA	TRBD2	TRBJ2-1	CTSSQDFSGLYNEQFF	TGTACCAGCAGCCAAGATTTTAGCGGGTTATACAATGAGCAGTTCTTC
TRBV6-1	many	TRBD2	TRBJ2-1	CASSGHAGGEQFF	TGTGCCAGCAGTGGACATGCGGGGGGTGAGCAGTTCTTC
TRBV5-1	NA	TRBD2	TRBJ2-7	CASSLGVAGGPGFYEQYF	TGCGCCAGCAGCTTGGGAGTAGCGGGAGGGCCGGGATTCTACGAGCAGTACTTC
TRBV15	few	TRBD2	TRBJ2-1	CATSRDFRTSGTNEQFF	TGTGCCACCAGCAGAGACTTCCGGACTAGCGGGACGAATGAGCAGTTCTTC
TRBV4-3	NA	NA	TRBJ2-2	CASSQGTGAGAGELFF	TGCGCCAGCAGCCAAGGAACAGGGGCGGGGGCCGGGGAGCTGTTTTTT
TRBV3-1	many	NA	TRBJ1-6	CASSRLDNSPLHF	TGTGCCAGCAGCCGACTAGATAATTCACCCCTCCACTTT
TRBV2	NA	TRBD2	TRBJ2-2	CASSVWAGGPAGELFF	TGTGCCAGCAGTGTCTGGGCGGGAGGGCCTGCCGGGGAGCTGTTTTTT
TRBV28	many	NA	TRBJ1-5	CASNSPRSNQPQHF	TGTGCCAGCAATTCCCCTCGGAGCAATCAGCCCCAGCATTTT
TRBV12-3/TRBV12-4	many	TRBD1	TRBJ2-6	CASSLLLAGGAGANVLTF	TGTGCCAGCAGTTTACTTTTGGCAGGGGGCGCTGGGGCCAACGTCCTGACTTTC
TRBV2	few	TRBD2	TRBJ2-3	CASDREATDTQYF	TGTGCCAGCGACCGGGAGGCCACAGATACGCAGTATTTT
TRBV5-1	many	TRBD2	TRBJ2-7	CASSLNIAGSYEQYF	TGCGCCAGCAGCTTAAATATAGCGGGAAGTTACGAGCAGTACTTC
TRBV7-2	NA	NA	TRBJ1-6	CASSLVAGTGIISPLHF	TGTGCCAGCAGCTTGGTAGCTGGTACAGGGATAATCTCACCCCTCCACTTT
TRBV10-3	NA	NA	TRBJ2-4	CAISVSGTGGKLAKNIQYF	TGTGCCATCAGTGTGTCCGGGACTGGCGGGAAACTAGCCAAAAACATTCAGTACTTC
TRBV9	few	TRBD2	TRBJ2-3	CASSVEAGGPGDTQYF	TGTGCCAGCAGCGTAGAAGCGGGAGGGCCTGGGGATACGCAGTATTTT
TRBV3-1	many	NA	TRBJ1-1	CASSPNRAGTEAFF	TGTGCCAGCTCCCCAAACAGGGCGGGCACTGAAGCTTTCTTT
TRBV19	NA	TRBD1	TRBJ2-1	CASSIAGTGDLNEQFF	TGTGCCAGTAGTATCGCAGGGACAGGGGATTTAAATGAGCAGTTCTTC
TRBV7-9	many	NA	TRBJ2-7	CASSAGEQYF	TGTGCCAGCAGTGCTGGGGAGCAGTACTTC
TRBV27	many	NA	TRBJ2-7	CASSLRGSPSYEQYF	TGTGCCAGCAGTCTTCGGGGATCACCATCCTACGAGCAGTACTTC
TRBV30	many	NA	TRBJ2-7	CAWSGFSYEQYF	TGTGCCTGGAGTGGATTCTCCTACGAGCAGTACTTC
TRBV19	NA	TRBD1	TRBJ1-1	CASSPSNQGAVNTEAFF	TGTGCCAGTAGTCCATCGAACCAGGGGGCTGTGAACACTGAAGCTTTCTTT
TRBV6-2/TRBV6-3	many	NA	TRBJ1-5	CASSTRMNSNQPQHF	TGTGCCAGCAGTACCCGGATGAACAGCAATCAGCCCCAGCATTTT
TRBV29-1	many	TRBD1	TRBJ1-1	CSVGRDRYNTEAFF	TGCAGCGTTGGCCGGGACAGGTACAACACTGAAGCTTTCTTT